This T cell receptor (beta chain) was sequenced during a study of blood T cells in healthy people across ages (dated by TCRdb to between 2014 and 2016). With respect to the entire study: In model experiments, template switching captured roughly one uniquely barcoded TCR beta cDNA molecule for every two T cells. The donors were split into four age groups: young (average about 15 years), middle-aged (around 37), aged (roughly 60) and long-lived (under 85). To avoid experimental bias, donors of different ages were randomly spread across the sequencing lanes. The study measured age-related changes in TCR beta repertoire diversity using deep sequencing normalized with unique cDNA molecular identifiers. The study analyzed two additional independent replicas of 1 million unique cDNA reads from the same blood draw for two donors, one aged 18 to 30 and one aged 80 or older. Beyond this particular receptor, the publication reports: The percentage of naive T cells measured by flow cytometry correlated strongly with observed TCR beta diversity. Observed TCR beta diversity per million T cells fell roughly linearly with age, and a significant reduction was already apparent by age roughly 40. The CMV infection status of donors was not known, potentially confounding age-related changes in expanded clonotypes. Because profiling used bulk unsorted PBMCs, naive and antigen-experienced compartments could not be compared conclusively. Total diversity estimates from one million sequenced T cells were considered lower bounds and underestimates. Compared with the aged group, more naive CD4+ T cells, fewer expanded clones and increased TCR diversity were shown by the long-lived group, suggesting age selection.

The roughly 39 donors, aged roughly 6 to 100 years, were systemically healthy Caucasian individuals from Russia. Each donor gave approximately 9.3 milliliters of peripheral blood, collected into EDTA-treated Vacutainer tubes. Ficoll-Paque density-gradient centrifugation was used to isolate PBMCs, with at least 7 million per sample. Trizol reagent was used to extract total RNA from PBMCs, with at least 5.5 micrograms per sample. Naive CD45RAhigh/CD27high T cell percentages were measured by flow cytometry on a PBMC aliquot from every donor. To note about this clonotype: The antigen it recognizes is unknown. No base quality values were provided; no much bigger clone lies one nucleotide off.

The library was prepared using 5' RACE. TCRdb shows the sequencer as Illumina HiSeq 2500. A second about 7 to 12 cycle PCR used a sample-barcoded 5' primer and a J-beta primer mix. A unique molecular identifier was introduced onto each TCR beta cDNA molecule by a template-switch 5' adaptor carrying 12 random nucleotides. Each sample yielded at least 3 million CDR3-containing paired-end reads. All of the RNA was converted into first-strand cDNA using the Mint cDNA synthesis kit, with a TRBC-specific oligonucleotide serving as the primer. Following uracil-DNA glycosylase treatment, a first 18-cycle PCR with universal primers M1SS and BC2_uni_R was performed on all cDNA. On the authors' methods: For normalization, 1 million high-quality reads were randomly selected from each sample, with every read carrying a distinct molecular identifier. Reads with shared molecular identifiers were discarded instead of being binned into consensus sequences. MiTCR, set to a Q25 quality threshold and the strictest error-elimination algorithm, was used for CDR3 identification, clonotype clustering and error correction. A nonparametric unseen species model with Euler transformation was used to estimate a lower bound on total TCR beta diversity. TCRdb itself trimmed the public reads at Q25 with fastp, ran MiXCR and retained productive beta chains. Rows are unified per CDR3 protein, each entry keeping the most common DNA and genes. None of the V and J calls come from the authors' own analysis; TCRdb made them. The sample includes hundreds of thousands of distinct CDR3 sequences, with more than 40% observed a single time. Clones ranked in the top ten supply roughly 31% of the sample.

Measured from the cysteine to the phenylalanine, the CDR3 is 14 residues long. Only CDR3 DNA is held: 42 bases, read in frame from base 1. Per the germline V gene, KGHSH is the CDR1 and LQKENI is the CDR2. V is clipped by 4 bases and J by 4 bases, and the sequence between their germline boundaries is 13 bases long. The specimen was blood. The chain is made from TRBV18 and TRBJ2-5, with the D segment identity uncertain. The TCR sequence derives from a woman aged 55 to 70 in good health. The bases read TGTGCCAGCTCACGTAATCGAGTGTTAGAGACCCAGTACTTC. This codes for CASSRNRVLETQYF.